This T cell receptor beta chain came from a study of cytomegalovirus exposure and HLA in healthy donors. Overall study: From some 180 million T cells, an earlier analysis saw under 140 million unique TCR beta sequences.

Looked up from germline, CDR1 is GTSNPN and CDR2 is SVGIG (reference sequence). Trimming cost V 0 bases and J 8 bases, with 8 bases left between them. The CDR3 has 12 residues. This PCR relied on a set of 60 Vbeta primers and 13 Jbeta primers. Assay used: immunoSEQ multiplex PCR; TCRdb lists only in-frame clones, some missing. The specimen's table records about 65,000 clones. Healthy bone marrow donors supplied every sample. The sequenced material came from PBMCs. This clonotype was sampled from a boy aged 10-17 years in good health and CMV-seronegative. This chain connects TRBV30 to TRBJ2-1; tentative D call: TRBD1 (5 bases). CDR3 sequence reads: CAWSVQGDEQFF. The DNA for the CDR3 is TGTGCCTGGAGTGTACAAGGGGATGAGCAGTTCTTC.